This is a list of T cell receptor beta chains from one sample in a study of blood T cell repertoires in COVID-19. Sequencing used immunoSEQ multiplex PCR; TCRdb keeps in-frame clones, though not all of them. The sample has about 140,000 clones; around 82% are singletons. Material for sequencing was PBMCs or T cells enriched from blood (not recorded which). These receptors were obtained from a man between 35 and 55 years old with acute COVID-19. Both conserved end residues are part of each CDR3. D genes are given only for firm matches. Clone size is shown for a subset of rows, as once, few, many or a class of expanded clone.

J	size	D	V	DNA	CDR3
TRBJ2-7	-	-	TRBV24-1	TGTGCCACCAGTGATACATCAGGGGACGCCTACGAGCAGTACTTC	CATSDTSGDAYEQYF
TRBJ1-2	-	-	TRBV19	TGTGCCAGTAGTATGGACGACAGCTTGGATCACGCATATGGCTACACCTTC	CASSMDDSLDHAYGYTF
TRBJ1-5	-	-	TRBV10-3	TGTGCCATCAGTGAAACAGGGAATAGCAATCAGCCCCAGCATTTT	CAISETGNSNQPQHF
TRBJ1-1	-	TRBD1	TRBV7-8	TGTGCCAGCAGCTTCTACGGACAGGATAGCACTGAAGCTTTCTTT	CASSFYGQDSTEAFF
TRBJ2-1	-	-	TRBV7-8	TGTGCCAGCAGCTTAGGTCGGGGCTCCTACAATGAGCAGTTCTTC	CASSLGRGSYNEQFF
TRBJ1-6	-	TRBD1	TRBV7-2	TGTGCCAGCAGCGCGTCAGGGGGCTGGTCACCCCTCCACTTT	CASSASGGWSPLHF
TRBJ2-7	-	-	TRBV6-2/TRBV6-3	TGTGCCAGCAGTTACTCGAGGCCTGAAGGACTATACGAGCAGTACTTC	CASSYSRPEGLYEQYF
TRBJ1-3	-	TRBD1	TRBV4-3	TGCGCCAGCAGCCAGGGGCGACAGGGGATCAAGGGAAACACCATATATTTT	CASSQGRQGIKGNTIYF
TRBJ1-5	-	-	TRBV20-1	TGCAGTGCTAGAGCGGATCGGGCCCAGCATTTT	CSARADRAQHF
TRBJ1-5	-	TRBD1	TRBV19	TGTGCCAGTAGTCGACAGGGGGCGGACAATCAGCCCCAGCATTTT	CASSRQGADNQPQHF
TRBJ2-6	-	-	TRBV10-3	TGTGCCATCAGTGAGTTTGGCAGCTCTGGGGCCAACGTCCTGACTTTC	CAISEFGSSGANVLTF
TRBJ2-5	-	-	TRBV25-1	TGTGCCAGCAGTGAAGGGTCTGAGTACAGAGAGACCCAGTACTTC	CASSEGSEYRETQYF
TRBJ2-5	-	TRBD1	TRBV19	TGTGCCAGTAGTATGTCAGGGGGTTGGGAGACCCAGTACTTC	CASSMSGGWETQYF
TRBJ1-5	-	-	TRBV6-5	TGTGCCAGCAGAAATAACAGGGATGGCAATCAGCCCCAGCATTTT	CASRNNRDGNQPQHF
TRBJ1-2	-	-	TRBV29-1	TGCAGCGTTCTAAGGGGCGGACCTATCTATGGCTACACCTTC	CSVLRGGPIYGYTF
TRBJ1-1	-	-	TRBV10-1	TGCGCCAGCAGGGCAGACTCTAACACTGAAGCTTTCTTT	CASRADSNTEAFF
TRBJ2-2	-	-	TRBV5-4	TGTGCCAGCAGCTTGGCGGGGAACACCGGGGAGCTGTTTTTT	CASSLAGNTGELFF
TRBJ2-1	-	TRBD2	TRBV2	TGTGCCAGCAGTGGGCTAGCGGGAAGATACGAGCAGTTCTTC	CASSGLAGRYEQFF
TRBJ1-1	-	-	TRBV29-1	TGCAGCGCTAGGGGTGACACTGAAGCTTTCTTT	CSARGDTEAFF
TRBJ1-3	-	TRBD1	TRBV6-1	TGTGCCAGCAGAGAAGGACAGGGAGCTGGAAACACCATATATTTT	CASREGQGAGNTIYF
TRBJ2-7	-	-	TRBV7-8	TGTGCCAGCAGCTCACGGGGATACGAGCAGTACTTC	CASSSRGYEQYF
TRBJ1-1	-	TRBD1	TRBV10-1	TGCGCCCCCAGAGGATTTCCAGGGACAGGGAACAGACAAGACACTGAAGCTTTCTTT	CAPRGFPGTGNRQDTEAFF
TRBJ1-2	-	TRBD1	TRBV18	TGTGCCAGCTCACCAGAGGGACAGGGCCTAACTAACTATGGCTACACCTTC	CASSPEGQGLTNYGYTF
TRBJ2-1	-	TRBD2	TRBV5-8	TGTGCCAGCAGCCTGGGACTAGCAGGGATTAGGGAGCAGTTCTTC	CASSLGLAGIREQFF
TRBJ1-6	-	TRBD1	TRBV18	TGTGCCAGCTCACCACCGCAGGGGGATAATTCACCCCTCCACTTT	CASSPPQGDNSPLHF
TRBJ1-2	-	TRBD1	TRBV28	TGTGCCAGCAGTCCCGTCGGACAGGGTTACTATGGCTACACCTTC	CASSPVGQGYYGYTF
TRBJ2-1	few	TRBD2	TRBV28	TGTGCCAGCAATCAAATTAGCGGGCCCTCCTACAATGAGCAGTTCTTC	CASNQISGPSYNEQFF
TRBJ2-1	few	-	TRBV5-8	TGTGCCAGCAGCTTGGAACGGGGGTACAATGAGCAGTTCTTC	CASSLERGYNEQFF
TRBJ1-1	few	-	TRBV30	TGTGCCTGGAGGTTAGAGTTGAACACTGAAGCTTTCTTT	CAWRLELNTEAFF
TRBJ2-7	-	-	TRBV9	TGTGCCAGCAGCACCCCCCGGGAAGAGCAGTACTTC	CASSTPREEQYF
TRBJ1-2	-	-	TRBV7-9	TGTGCCAGCAGCTTAGAAGAGATCTATGGCTACACCTTC	CASSLEEIYGYTF
TRBJ1-6	-	-	TRBV6-2/TRBV6-3	TGTGCCAGCAGTCCCGCGCGGGAATCTTCACCCCTCCACTTT	CASSPARESSPLHF
TRBJ2-2	-	TRBD2	TRBV5-1	TGCGCCAGCAGCCAGAACGCGGGAGCGGAGAACACCGGGGAGCTGTTTTTT	CASSQNAGAENTGELFF
TRBJ1-5	-	TRBD1	TRBV30	TGTGCCTGGAGTCCCCCCGGGACAGGGGTCGTTCAGCCCCAGCATTTT	CAWSPPGTGVVQPQHF
TRBJ2-7	-	-	TRBV20-1	TGCAGTGCCAGTCTCAGGGGTCCGGGGGGCGAGCAGTACTTC	CSASLRGPGGEQYF
TRBJ1-1	-	-	TRBV5-8	TGTGCCAGCAGCGGAGGGCGGAGGCCCGCTGAAGCTTTCTTT	CASSGGRRPAEAFF
TRBJ1-3	-	-	TRBV19	TGTGCCAGTAGTCAGTACGGGGACACCTCTGGAAACACCATATATTTT	CASSQYGDTSGNTIYF
TRBJ2-5	-	-	TRBV19	TGTGCCAGTAGTACCAACCCCGGACACAACGATAGATGGGAGACCCAGTACTTC	CASSTNPGHNDRWETQYF
TRBJ2-4	-	-	TRBV21-1	TGTGCCAGCAGCGCCCCCGGGACAGGGTCCCTGTTCGCCAAAAACATTCAGTACTTC	CASSAPGTGSLFAKNIQYF
TRBJ2-7	-	TRBD1	TRBV27	TGTGCCAGCAGTATCAAAGAGGTTGACAGGGGCTTCTCTATCTCCTACGAGCAGTACTTC	CASSIKEVDRGFSISYEQYF
TRBJ2-7	-	-	TRBV7-2	TGTGCCAGCAGCTTAGGACTCCTCGGCGAGCAGTACTTC	CASSLGLLGEQYF
TRBJ2-7	-	-	TRBV29-1	TGCAGCGTTGAAGATCCGACAGGTCCGGGCGAGCAGTACTTC	CSVEDPTGPGEQYF
TRBJ1-5	few	TRBD1	TRBV7-2	TGTGCCAGCAGCTTAGCTCTCCAAGCAGGGGGCTCTGTTCGAGTCAGCAATCAGCCCCAGCATTTT	CASSLALQAGGSVRVSNQPQHF
TRBJ1-3	-	-	TRBV7-2	TGTGCCAGCAGCTTAGCGGGCACAGCTGGAAACACCATATATTTT	CASSLAGTAGNTIYF
TRBJ1-2	-	TRBD1	TRBV7-9	TGTGCCAGCAACCTCGAACAGGGGGTGGGTAACTATGGCTACACCTTC	CASNLEQGVGNYGYTF
TRBJ2-3	-	TRBD2	TRBV6-2/TRBV6-3	TGTGCCAGCAGCCCCCTGAGCGGGGCCACAGATACGCAGTATTTT	CASSPLSGATDTQYF
TRBJ1-4	-	-	TRBV11-2	TGTGCCAGCAGCTCTACAGGACAAACTAATGAAAAACTGTTTTTT	CASSSTGQTNEKLFF
TRBJ2-2	-	-	TRBV5-4	TGTGCCAGCAGCCCCATTCCAGGGGTTGGGGACACCGGGGAGCTGTTTTTT	CASSPIPGVGDTGELFF
TRBJ2-7	once	TRBD2	TRBV7-9	TGTGCCAGCAGCTCCTCAGCGGGGGTGCTCTACGAGCAGTACTTC	CASSSSAGVLYEQYF
TRBJ1-4	-	-	TRBV7-9	TGTGCCAGCTCACAAGCCAGCGGCCCAGAAAAACTGTTTTTT	CASSQASGPEKLFF
TRBJ1-1	-	TRBD1	TRBV30	TGTGCCTGGAAAGAGACAGGGTACCTGAACACTGAAGCTTTCTTT	CAWKETGYLNTEAFF
TRBJ1-1	-	TRBD1	TRBV2	TGTGCCAGCAGCCGACAGGGGAGCTTGGCTGAAGCTTTCTTT	CASSRQGSLAEAFF
TRBJ1-5	-	-	TRBV19	TGTGCCAGTAGTATAATCGGGGGAGGCAATCAGCCCCAGCATTTT	CASSIIGGGNQPQHF
TRBJ1-1	-	TRBD1	TRBV10-3	TGTGCCATCAGTACAGGGGAGGCTGAAGCTTTCTTT	CAISTGEAEAFF